The 25 T cell receptor beta chains below were found in one sample sequenced in a study of blood T cell repertoires in COVID-19. Produced via immunoSEQ multiplex PCR; TCRdb's table is partial and in-frame only. The sample includes 200,000 to 250,000 clones, 80% of them seen just once. The sample taken for sequencing was peripheral blood. These receptors were taken from a woman aged 70 to 79 with acute or convalescent COVID-19.

This clone was seen many times. J is TRBJ2-3 and V is TRBV5-1; D may be TRBD2 (5 bases). The V and J ends lost 4 bases and 3 bases respectively, with 12 bases between them. The germline V gene has CDR1 SGHRS and CDR2 YFSETQ. The CDR3 has 14 amino acids. The CDR3 sequence is CASSGLGGTDTQYF. In DNA, the CDR3 is TGCGCCAGCAGCGGGCTGGGCGGGACAGATACGCAGTATTTT.

V and J are TRBV25-1 and TRBJ2-5; the D gene is possibly TRBD1 (5 bases). V was pared by 3 bases and J by 1 base, with 6 bases between. In germline, CDR1 is MGHDK, CDR2 SYGVNS. The CDR3 is made up of 13 amino acids. The DNA for the CDR3 is TGTGCCAGCAGTGACAGGGTCCAAGAGACCCAGTACTTC. As protein: CASSDRVQETQYF.

This chain uses TRBV7-9 with TRBJ1-2; TRBD1 might be the D (6 bases). From germline, CDR1 is SEHNR and CDR2 FQNEAQ (reference sequence). CDR3 length: 15 residues. V was pared by 3 bases and J by 6 bases, with 17 bases between. As DNA, the CDR3 is TGTGCCAGCAGCTTCTCACAGGGAAAGTTGAATGGCTACACCTTC. It codes for CASSFSQGKLNGYTF.

The chain employs TRBV5-1 and TRBJ2-7, with D perhaps TRBD2 (5 bases). Trimming cost V 0 bases and J 7 bases, with 17 bases left between them. Germline V gene data show CDR1 as SGHRS and CDR2 as YFSETQ. The CDR3 consists of 15 residues. The CDR3 sequence is CASSLGATLAGEQYF. CDR3 bases: TGCGCCAGCAGCTTGGGGGCGACGCTAGCTGGGGAGCAGTACTTC.

The chain joins TRBV30 to TRBJ2-5, with D possibly matching TRBD1 (6 bases). V lost 4 bases and J lost 3, with 15 bases in between. Germline CDR1 is GTSNPN and CDR2 is SVGIG (reference sequence). The CDR3 consists of 14 residues. As DNA, the CDR3 is TGTGCCTGGAACTTCCAGGGGATGGAAGAGACCCAGTACTTC. Protein: CAWNFQGMEETQYF.

In this sample, this clone turned up once. The rearrangement uses TRBV5-4 and TRBJ1-6; D might be TRBD1 (5 bases). V dropped 0 bases and J dropped 7 bases, with 14 bases sitting between them. This CDR3 comprises 16 residues. The germline V gene has CDR1 SGHNT and CDR2 YYREEE (reference sequence). In nucleotides, the CDR3 is TGTGCCAGCAGCTTGGGGCTTCCAGGGAAGAATTCACCCCTCCACTTT. It encodes CASSLGLPGKNSPLHF.

The chain is built from TRBV5-1 and TRBJ2-1, with 15 positions matching TRBD2. This CDR3 has 16 amino acids. The V and J ends lost 1 base and 9 bases, in that order; junction bases with no gene match: 5. Germline CDR1 SGHRS, CDR2 YFSETQ. CDR3 region: CASSLRTSGGEVEQFF. The CDR3 bases are TGCGCCAGCAGCTTGAGGACTAGCGGGGGGGAGGTTGAGCAGTTCTTC.

This chain uses TRBV6-5 with TRBJ2-7; D remains ambiguous. CDR1 is MNHEY, CDR2 SVGAGI, per germline. Trimming shortened V by 0 bases and J by 4 bases, and 16 bases separated the two germline ends. There are 16 residues in the CDR3. The CDR3 loop is CASSYSKLSSVYEQYF. In DNA, the CDR3 is TGTGCCAGCAGTTACTCGAAGTTGAGCTCTGTGTACGAGCAGTACTTC.

Only one count was recorded for this clone. This sequence joins TRBV9 and TRBJ2-5; TRBD2 might be the D (6 bases). Germline-derived CDR1 and CDR2 are SGDLS and YYNGEE. V shed 4 bases and J shed 3 bases, with 13 bases lying between them. The CDR3 sequence is 14 residues long. The CDR3 coding sequence is TGTGCCAGCAGCACGGGGACTTTAAAAGAGACCCAGTACTTC. Protein product: CASSTGTLKETQYF.

This chain connects TRBV10-3 to TRBJ2-1, with TRBD2 as a possible D gene (6 bases). CDR1 is ENHRY, CDR2 SYGVKD, per germline. This CDR3 contains 15 residues. Trimming took 9 bases from V and 1 from J, leaving 16 bases between them. The DNA for the CDR3 is TGTGCCATACGGGACTCCGGATTTTCCTACAATGAGCAGTTCTTC. Protein: CAIRDSGFSYNEQFF.

The genes are TRBV28 and TRBJ1-3; 12 bases are shared with TRBD1. V trimming: 7 bases; J trimming: 3 bases; junction bases outside the gene matches: 7. Germline loops: CDR1 MDHEN, CDR2 SYDVKM. The CDR3 contains 16 residues. DNA for the CDR3: TGTGCCAGCATCAGGGACAGGGGGCTTAGTGGAAACACCATATATTTT. Residues: CASIRDRGLSGNTIYF.

This chain joins TRBV10-1 and TRBJ1-1; weak D call: TRBD1 (5 bases). This CDR3 has 15 residues. The germline V and J ends were trimmed by 1 base and 0 bases, with 9 bases remaining between them. Germline V gene sequence: CDR1 WNHNN, CDR2 SYGVQD (reference sequence). In DNA, the CDR3 is TGCGCCAGCAGTGAGTTTTCAGGGTTGAACACTGAAGCTTTCTTT. Protein product: CASSEFSGLNTEAFF.

The chain couples TRBV7-8 to TRBJ1-5; weak D call: TRBD1 (5 bases). This CDR3 has 14 amino acids. Germline CDR1 and CDR2: SGHVS and FQNEAQ. V was cut by 2 bases and J by 11 bases, with 16 bases left in between. Here the CDR3 reads CASSLSSGILAQHF. DNA of the CDR3: TGTGCCAGCAGCTTATCTTCAGGGATCTTGGCCCAGCATTTT. The full variable domain, rest sourced from reference TRBV7-8 and TRBJ1-5, is GAGVSQSPRYKVAKRGQDVALRCDPISGHVSLFWYQQALGQGPEFLTYFQNEAQLDKSGLPSDRFFAERPEGSVSTLKIQRTQQEDSAVYLCASSLSSGILAQHFGDGTRLSIL.

This sequence joins TRBV7-2 and TRBJ2-1, with 11 bases aligning to TRBD2. CDR1 and CDR2 from the germline V gene are SGHTA and FQGNSA. J gave up 6 bases and V 1 base, and 5 bases lay outside the gene matches. The CDR3 is 16 amino acids. The CDR3 DNA reads TGTGCCAGCAGCTTAGGGATAGCGGGGGGGGTCAATGAGCAGTTCTTC. It is translated as CASSLGIAGGVNEQFF. Together with reference TRBV7-2 and TRBJ2-1, the CDR3 gives the full variable domain: GAGVSQSPSNKVTEKGKDVELRCDPISGHTALYWYRQSLGQGLEFLIYFQGNSAPDKSGLPSDRFSAERTGGSVSTLTIQRTQQEDSAVYLCASSLGIAGGVNEQFFGPGTRLTVL.

This clone was counted a single time. CDR3 region: CASSGGQGAKTDTQYF. In nucleotides, the CDR3 is TGTGCCAGCAGCGGGGGACAGGGGGCGAAAACAGATACGCAGTATTTT. The rearrangement joins TRBV9 to TRBJ2-3; 12 nucleotides agree with TRBD1. Per germline, CDR1 SGDLS and CDR2 YYNGEE. V was clipped by 3 bases and J by 3 bases; unmatched bases: 5. The CDR3 is made up of 16 amino acids.

This clone was recorded once. The J gene is TRBJ2-3, the V gene TRBV2, with TRBD2 as a possible D gene (5 bases). The V gene's germline CDR1 is SNHLY and CDR2 FYNNEI. This CDR3 is 14 amino acids long. V was shortened by 3 bases and J by 0 bases, with 7 bases between the two germline ends. Here the CDR3 DNA reads TGTGCCAGCAGTGACGGGGATAGCACAGATACGCAGTATTTT. Protein: CASSDGDSTDTQYF.

This clone was counted a single time. The chain recombines TRBV6-5 with TRBJ2-7; D unclear. The V gene's germline CDR1 is MNHEY and CDR2 SVGAGI. V gave up 6 bases and J gave up 2 bases, with 14 bases separating them. There are 14 residues in the CDR3. The CDR3 nucleotides read TGTGCCAGCAGGTCGAACAGCTCTCCCTACGAGCAGTACTTC. Residues: CASRSNSSPYEQYF.

This rearrangement joins TRBV24-1 to TRBJ2-4, with TRBD2 matching 11 bases. Germline CDR1 reads KGHDR; CDR2 reads SFDVKD. After removal of 5 bases from V and 3 bases from J, the junction contained 5 bases not matched to a gene. This CDR3 contains 16 residues. CDR3 nucleotides: TGTGCCACCAGTGCTAATAGCGGGGGGGGCAAAAACATTCAGTACTTC. Its translation is CATSANSGGGKNIQYF.

This sequence joins TRBV6-6 and TRBJ2-7; 8 bases are a match to TRBD1. This CDR3 region has 15 residues. Losses at the gene ends were 7 bases for V and 2 bases for J; bases not matched to a gene: 10. The germline CDR1 and CDR2 sequences are MNHNY and SVGAGI (reference sequence). In DNA, the CDR3 is TGTGCCAGCAACATGGTGGGGACAGGTCCCTACGAGCAGTACTTC. It codes for CASNMVGTGPYEQYF.

The CDR3 here is CASSVVPWGLAGGRSYNEQFF. CDR3 nucleotide sequence: TGTGCCAGCAGCGTAGTTCCATGGGGACTAGCGGGGGGTCGGTCCTACAATGAGCAGTTCTTC. This rearrangement joins TRBV9 to TRBJ2-1; 15 nucleotides match TRBD2. Trimming at V came to 0 bases and at J to 1 base, leaving 11 bases not matched to a gene. The CDR3 has 21 residues. CDR1 SGDLS and CDR2 YYNGEE come from the germline V gene.

This clone was seen only once. This sequence joins TRBV6-6 and TRBJ1-2; 12 bases fit TRBD1. Germline V CDR1 and CDR2: MNHNY, SVGAGI (reference sequence). The CDR3 has 16 amino acids. The V gene end was trimmed by 6 bases and the J gene end by 8 bases; junction bases not matched to a gene: 13. DNA for the CDR3: TGTGCCAGCAGAACCGGGACAGGGGGCCGGGAGGAGGGCTACACCTTC. Translating gives CASRTGTGGREEGYTF.

The chain carries TRBV10-1 and TRBJ1-2, with D hard to call. The CDR3 runs 13 residues. Germline V gene data show CDR1 as WNHNN and CDR2 as SYGVQD (reference sequence). V was cut by 3 bases and J by 4 bases, with 9 bases left in between. CDR3 sequence (DNA): TGCGCCAGCAGTGAATCGGGGAGCTATGGCTACACCTTC. Translation: CASSESGSYGYTF.

The chain employs TRBV2 and TRBJ2-5; possible D gene TRBD2, 5 bases. Germline loops: CDR1 SNHLY, CDR2 FYNNEI. Trimming shortened V by 5 bases and J by 1 base, and 14 bases separated the two germline ends. The length of the CDR3 is 15 residues. Here the CDR3 reads CASSRGSATQETQYF. CDR3 coding DNA: TGTGCCAGCAGTCGGGGTAGCGCTACCCAAGAGACCCAGTACTTC.

CDR3 bases: TGTGCCAGCACCCTTGAGGTAGAAGAGACCCAGTACTTC. Amino acids: CASTLEVEETQYF. V gene TRBV11-1 combines with J gene TRBJ2-5; no clear D gene. Per germline, CDR1 SGHAT and CDR2 FQDESV (reference sequence). The V end lost 7 bases, the J end lost 3 bases, and 12 bases lay between the germline ends. The CDR3 contains 13 residues.

This clone came up once. The J gene is TRBJ2-5, the V gene TRBV6-6; 9 bases align to TRBD2. Trimming at V came to 5 bases and at J to 5 bases, leaving 15 bases not matched to a gene. Germline V gene lookup returns CDR1 MNHNY and CDR2 SVGAGI (reference sequence). The length of the CDR3 is 17 residues. CDR3 protein: CASSPLGAGGPQETQYF. The CDR3 bases are TGTGCCAGCAGTCCACTCGGGGCGGGGGGGCCCCAGGAGACCCAGTACTTC.